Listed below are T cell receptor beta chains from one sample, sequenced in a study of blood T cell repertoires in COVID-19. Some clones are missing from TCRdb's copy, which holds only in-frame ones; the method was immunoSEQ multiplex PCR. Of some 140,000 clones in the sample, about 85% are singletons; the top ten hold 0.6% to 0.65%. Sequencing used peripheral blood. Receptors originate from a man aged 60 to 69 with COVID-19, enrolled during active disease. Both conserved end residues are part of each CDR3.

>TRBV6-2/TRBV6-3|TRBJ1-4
CASSYLTAEKLFF
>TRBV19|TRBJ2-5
CASSQGIGLQETQYF
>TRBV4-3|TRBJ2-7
CASSQDLTGLSSYEQYF
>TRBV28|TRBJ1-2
CASRTPPGQKNGYTF
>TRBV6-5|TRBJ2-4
CASSLQGSQNIQYF
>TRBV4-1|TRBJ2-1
CASSQDLSLAGVNNEQFF
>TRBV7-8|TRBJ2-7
CASSPGTSGSEQYF
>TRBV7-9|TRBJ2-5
CASSALELQETQYF
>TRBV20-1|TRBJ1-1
CSASPGTGRSTEAFF
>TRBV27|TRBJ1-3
CASSRPGAGNTIYF
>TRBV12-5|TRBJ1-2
CASGLDRGQLYGYTF
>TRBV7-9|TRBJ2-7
CASSVGQASYEQYF
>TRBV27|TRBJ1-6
CASTKFQGNNSPLHF
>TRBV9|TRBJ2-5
CASSSRGETQYF
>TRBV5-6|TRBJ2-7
CASSGGRNHYEQYF
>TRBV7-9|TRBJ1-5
CASSRTGTGGAQPQHF
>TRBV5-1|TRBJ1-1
CASSTRGNTEAFF
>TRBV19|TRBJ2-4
CASRAPPGNIQYF
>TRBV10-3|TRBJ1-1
CAIREPTTGPTEAFF
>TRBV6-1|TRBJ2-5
CASSEARASRVETQYF
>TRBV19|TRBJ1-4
CASSSGGTTNEKLFF
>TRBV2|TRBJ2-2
CASSHTNQGNTGELFF
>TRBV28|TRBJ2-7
CASRGSTSGAYEQYF
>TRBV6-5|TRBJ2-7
CASSPSRVASEQYF
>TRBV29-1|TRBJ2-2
CSVGVSAGTGELFF
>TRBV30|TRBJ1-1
CAWTGTKTEAFF
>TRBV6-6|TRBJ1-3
CASSYSHGSGTIYF
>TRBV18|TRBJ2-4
CASSLSGTGVGKNIQYF
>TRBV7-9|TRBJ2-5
CASSPQQGSQYF
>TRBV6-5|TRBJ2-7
CASSRADSYEQYF
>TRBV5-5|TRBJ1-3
CASSLVHSGNTIYF
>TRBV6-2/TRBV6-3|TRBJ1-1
CASSSHTGGTEAFF
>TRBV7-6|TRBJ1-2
CAKIHPGAHGYTF
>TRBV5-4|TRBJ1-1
CASSLAGPTTEAFF
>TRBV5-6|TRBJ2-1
CASSRQGGYNEQFF
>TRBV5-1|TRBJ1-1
CASSGAGGTEAFF
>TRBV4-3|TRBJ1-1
CASRHTYRVNTEAFF
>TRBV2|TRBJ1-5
CASSEQGPLSNQPQHF
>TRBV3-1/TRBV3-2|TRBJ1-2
CASSQDGRRDKIPNYGYTF
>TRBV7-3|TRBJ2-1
CASKEAGGHFYEQFF
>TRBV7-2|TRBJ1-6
CASSLNRKNSPLHF
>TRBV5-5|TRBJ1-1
CASSLDRQDTEAFF
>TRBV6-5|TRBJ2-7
CASKGTQGGYEQYF
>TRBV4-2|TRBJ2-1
CASSQALAGGNSYEQFF
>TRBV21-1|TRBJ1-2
CASSKHSGRKNTNYGYTF